This T cell receptor (beta chain) was observed in a study of primary melanoma T cells and metastatic recurrence (TCRdb year 2020). Context from the whole study: A total of roughly 210 primary melanomas made up the cohort, all of stage T2 to T4 and more than 1 mm thick. The study examined whether T-cell fraction and T-cell repertoire clonality in primary melanoma tumors predicted patient outcome. Progression-free survival was the clinical outcome compared against the T-cell fraction measured by TCR beta sequencing. The sequencing-derived T-cell fraction was compared with histopathological grading of tumor-infiltrating lymphocytes. The full study reports these points: Protection appeared to be conferred by a T-cell fraction above 20% regardless of ulceration status, mitotic rate or nodal disease. The authors framed an effective T-cell-mediated antitumor response in primary melanoma only as a suggestion, not a demonstrated mechanism. The tumor T-cell fraction reportedly predicted progression-free survival independently of thickness, ulceration, mitotic rate and age. Progression-free survival prediction was reportedly improved more by adding T-cell fraction to tumor thickness than by adding any other histopathological variable.

The patients had surgically resected primary melanoma that was considered potentially curable but at risk of metastatic recurrence. Library creation used the immunoSEQ multiplex PCR assay. High-throughput sequencing of the T-cell receptor beta chain was performed on primary melanoma tumor tissue. The study's processing was this. TCRB CDR3 sharing between samples and the distribution of insertions and deletions were included in the repertoire analyses. A gradient-boosted model ranked the predictive value of the T-cell fraction against histopathological variables. Not all clones reach the TCRdb copy of this immuneACCESS table, which keeps in-frame sequences only. Checked studies attribute under half of the gap to unresolved V genes and leave the rest unexplained. V, J and clone size are those of that table, while D and trimming were read from the DNA. This sample comprises 650 to 750 clones, around four fifths of them detected only once. The biggest ten clones account for approximately 19% of the sample.

A note on this clone: This receptor's antigen is unknown. Per-nucleotide qualities are absent, and no much larger clonotype sits a single base away.

The sequenced sample was melanoma tumor tissue. This sequence was found in a human donor with melanoma.

Read as DNA, the sequence is TGTGCCAGCAGCTTGTGGAGGATTAACTCTGGAAACACCATATATTTT. It translates as CASSLWRINSGNTIYF. The V and J segments used are TRBV11-3 and TRBJ1-3; too little of a D gene remains to name it. CDR1 is given as SGHNT and CDR2 as YENEEA, both from the germline V gene. At the junction V is shortened by 3 bases and J by 0 bases, with 12 bases in between. From cysteine to phenylalanine, the CDR3 is 16 amino acids long. The entry retains the CDR3 DNA only, 48 bases that are in frame from base 1.